The T cell receptor (beta chain) under discussion was sequenced for a study of T cell responses to AZD1222 COVID-19 vaccine. The study, taken as a whole, reports: Spike-specific TCR breadth and depth were elevated following two AZD1222 doses.

Remarks on this clone: Its antigen is unidentified.

The CDR3 runs 13 residues. Germline V lookup: CDR1 SNHLY, CDR2 FYNNEI. Profiled with immunoSEQ multiplex PCR; TCRdb holds only in-frame clones, not every one. Among about 130,000 clones listed, 80% to 90% were seen once. Sequences were derived from peripheral blood, sampled on day 0 of AZD1222 vaccination. The TCR sequence derives from an adult in good health. The J gene is TRBJ1-6, the V gene TRBV2, with D perhaps matching TRBD1 (6 bases). CDR3 sequence reads: CAVGADYNSPLHF. CDR3 bases: TGTGCGGTGGGGGCAGACTACAATTCACCCCTCCACTTT.